This entry features one TCR beta chain sequence. The antigen remains unidentified. Here immunoSEQ multiplex PCR was the method, and the copy in TCRdb shows in-frame clones only, minus some. Among more than 300,000 clones listed, around 89% were seen once. The data were taken from a study of Ad26.COV2.S vaccination and SARS-CoV-2 variants. Treatment indicated: roughly 20 received Ad26.COV2.S at low or high dose, single or two shots; about 5 received placebo; per-sample allocation not given. Each sample was drawn 63 days after the first injection (of vaccine or placebo). The study used a vaccine consisting of an Ad26 vector that expressed Wuhan-strain SARS-CoV-2 spike. Study-wide results and limits: In vaccinated individuals, spike-specific CD8+ and CD4+ T cell responses reportedly displayed substantial breadth.

Germline-derived CDR1 and CDR2 are MDHEN and SYDVKM. The CDR3 loop spans 15 amino acids. V shed 7 bases and J shed 5 bases, with 18 bases lying between them. Here the sequenced sample was peripheral blood, taken in a trial of Ad26.COV2.S vaccine versus placebo. The sequence was collected from a person aged 18 to 65 who received the Ad26.COV2.S COVID-19 vaccine or a placebo. V gene TRBV28 combines with J gene TRBJ2-1; D possibly corresponds to TRBD2 (6 bases). The CDR3 bases are TGTGCCAGCACCTCCGGCGGGGAGGCGAACAATGAGCAGTTCTTC. Its protein is CASTSGGEANNEQFF.